The T cell receptor beta chain described here comes from a study of human T cells and chemical hapten exposure. Study-wide results and caveats: Following DPC sensitization, TCRs present above 1 in 1000 frequency showed no change. Significantly greater numbers of large CDR3 similarity clusters came from expanded TCRs than from controls.

Each CDR3 protein is one row after TCRdb ran MiXCR on the RACE reads. Among approximately 57,000 distinct CDR3 sequences, approximately 9.3% were seen once, and the ten largest hold 13%. This clonotype was detected many times. Its specificity is not known. The germline CDR1 and CDR2 sequences are SEHNR and FQNEAQ (reference sequence). V was cut by 3 bases and J by 0 bases, with 20 bases left in between. The CDR3 totals 18 residues. Described time point: patch test 1, 2 weeks after DPC sensitization. The treatment is: therapeutic diphenylcyclopropenone sensitization with weekly scalp DPC. The V gene is TRBV7-9, the J gene TRBJ1-2; D remains unclear. The TCR comes from a woman in her 40s with alopecia areata. Some clones in this sample may be carry-over from other donors' samples. Sequencing was performed on whole blood, taken in connection with sensitization to the hapten diphenylcyclopropenone (DPC). CDR3 loop: CASSLPLWRPGANYGYTF. The CDR3 coding sequence is TGTGCCAGCAGCTTGCCGTTATGGCGACCGGGAGCTAACTATGGCTACACCTTC.